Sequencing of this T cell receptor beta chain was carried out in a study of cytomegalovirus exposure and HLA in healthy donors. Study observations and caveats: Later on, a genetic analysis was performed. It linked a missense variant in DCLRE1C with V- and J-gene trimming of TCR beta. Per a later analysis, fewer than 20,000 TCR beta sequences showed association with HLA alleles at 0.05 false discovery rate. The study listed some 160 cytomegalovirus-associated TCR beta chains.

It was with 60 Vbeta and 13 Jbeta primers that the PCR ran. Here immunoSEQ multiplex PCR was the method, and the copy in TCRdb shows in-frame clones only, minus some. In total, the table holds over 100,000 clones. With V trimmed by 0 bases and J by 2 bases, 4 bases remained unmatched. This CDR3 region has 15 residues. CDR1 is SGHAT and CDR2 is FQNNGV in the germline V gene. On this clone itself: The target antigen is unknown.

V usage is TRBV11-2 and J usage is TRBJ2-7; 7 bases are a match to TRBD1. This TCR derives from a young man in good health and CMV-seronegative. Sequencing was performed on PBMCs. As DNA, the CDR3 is TGTGCCAGCAGCTTAGATTACAGGGGTCCCTACGAGCAGTACTTC. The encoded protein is CASSLDYRGPYEQYF.